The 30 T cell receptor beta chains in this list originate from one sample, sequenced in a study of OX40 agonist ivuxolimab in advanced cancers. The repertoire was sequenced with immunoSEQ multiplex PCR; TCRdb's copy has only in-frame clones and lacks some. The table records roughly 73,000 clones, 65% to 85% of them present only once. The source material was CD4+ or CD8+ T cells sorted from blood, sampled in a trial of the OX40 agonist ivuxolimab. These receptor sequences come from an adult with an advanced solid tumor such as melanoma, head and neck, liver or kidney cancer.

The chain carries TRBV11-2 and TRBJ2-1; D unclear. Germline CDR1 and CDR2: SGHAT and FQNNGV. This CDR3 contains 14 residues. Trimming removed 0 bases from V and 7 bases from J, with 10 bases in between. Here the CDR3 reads CASSLESVLNEQFF. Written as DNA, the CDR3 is TGTGCCAGCAGCTTAGAGTCCGTTCTAAATGAGCAGTTCTTC.

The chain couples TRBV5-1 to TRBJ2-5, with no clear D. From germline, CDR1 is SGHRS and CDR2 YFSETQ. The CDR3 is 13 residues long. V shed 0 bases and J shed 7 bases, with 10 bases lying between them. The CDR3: CASSLAVEGTQYF. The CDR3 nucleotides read TGCGCCAGCAGCTTGGCCGTAGAAGGGACCCAGTACTTC.

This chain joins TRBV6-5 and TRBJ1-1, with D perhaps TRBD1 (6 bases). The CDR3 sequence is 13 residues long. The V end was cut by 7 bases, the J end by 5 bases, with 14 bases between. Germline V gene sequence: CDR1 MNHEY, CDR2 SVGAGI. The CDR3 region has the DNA TGTGCCAGCACCCCTGGACAGCAAACTGAAGCTTTCTTT. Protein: CASTPGQQTEAFF.

The CDR3 is CASSEGRTGFGVRAEAFF. The CDR3 nucleotides read TGTGCCAGCAGTGAAGGGAGGACAGGATTCGGGGTTAGGGCTGAAGCTTTCTTT. The rearrangement joins TRBV6-1 to TRBJ1-1; 7 bases line up with TRBD1. The CDR3 spans 18 residues. J was trimmed by 6 bases and V by 1 base; bases with no gene match: 17. Germline CDR1 and CDR2: MNHNS and SASEGT.

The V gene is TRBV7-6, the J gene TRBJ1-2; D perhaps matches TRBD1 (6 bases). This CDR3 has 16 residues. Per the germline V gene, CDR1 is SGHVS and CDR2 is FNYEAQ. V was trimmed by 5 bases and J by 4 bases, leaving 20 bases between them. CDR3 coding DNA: TGTGCCAGCAGCCACGGGGGATGGGGGCCTGGCTATGGCTACACCTTC. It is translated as CASSHGGWGPGYGYTF.

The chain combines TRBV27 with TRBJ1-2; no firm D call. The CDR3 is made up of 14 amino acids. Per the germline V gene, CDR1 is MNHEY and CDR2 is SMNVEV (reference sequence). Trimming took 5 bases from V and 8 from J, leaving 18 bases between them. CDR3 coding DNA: TGTGCCAGCAGTCCCCTGTTGGAACGCTCGGGCTACACCTTC. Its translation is CASSPLLERSGYTF.

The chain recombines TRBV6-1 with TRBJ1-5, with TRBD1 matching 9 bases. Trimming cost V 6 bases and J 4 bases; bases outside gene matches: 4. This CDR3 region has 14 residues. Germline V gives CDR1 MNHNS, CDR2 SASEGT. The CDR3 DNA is TGTGCCAGCAGGAGGACAGGGGAAAATCAGCCCCAGCATTTT. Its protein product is CASRRTGENQPQHF.

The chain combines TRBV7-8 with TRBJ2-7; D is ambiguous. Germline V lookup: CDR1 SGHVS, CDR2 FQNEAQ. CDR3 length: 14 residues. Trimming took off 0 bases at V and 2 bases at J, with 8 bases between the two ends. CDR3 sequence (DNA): TGTGCCAGCAGCTTAGCATCACGGGCCTACGAGCAGTACTTC. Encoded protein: CASSLASRAYEQYF.

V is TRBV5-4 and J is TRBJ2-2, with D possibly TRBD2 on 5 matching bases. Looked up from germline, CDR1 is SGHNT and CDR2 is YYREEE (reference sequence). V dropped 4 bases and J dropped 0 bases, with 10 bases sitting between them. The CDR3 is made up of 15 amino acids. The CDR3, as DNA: TGTGCCAGCAGCCCCCAGCGGACGAACACCGGGGAGCTGTTTTTT. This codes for CASSPQRTNTGELFF.

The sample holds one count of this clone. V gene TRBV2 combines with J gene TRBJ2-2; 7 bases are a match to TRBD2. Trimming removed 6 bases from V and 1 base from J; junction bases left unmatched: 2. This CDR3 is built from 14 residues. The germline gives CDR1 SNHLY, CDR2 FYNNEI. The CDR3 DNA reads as TGTGCCAGCAGGGGGACTATGAACACCGGGGAGCTGTTTTTT. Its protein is CASRGTMNTGELFF.

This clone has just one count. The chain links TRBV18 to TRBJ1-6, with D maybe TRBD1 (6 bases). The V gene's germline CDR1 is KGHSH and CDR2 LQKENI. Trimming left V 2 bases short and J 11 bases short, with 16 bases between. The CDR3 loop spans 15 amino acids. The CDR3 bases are TGTGCCAGCTCACCATCGGACAGCCGGTCGGCACCCCTCCACTTT. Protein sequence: CASSPSDSRSAPLHF. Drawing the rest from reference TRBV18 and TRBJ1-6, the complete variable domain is NAGVMQNPRHLVRRRGQEARLRCSPMKGHSHVYWYRQLPEEGLKFMVYLQKENIIDESGMPKERFSAEFPKEGPSILRIQQVVRGDSAAYFCASSPSDSRSAPLHFGNGTRLTVT.

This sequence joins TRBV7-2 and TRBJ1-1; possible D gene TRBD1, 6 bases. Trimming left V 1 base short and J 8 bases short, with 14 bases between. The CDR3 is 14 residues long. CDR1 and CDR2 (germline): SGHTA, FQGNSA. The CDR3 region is CASSLDNRAREAFF. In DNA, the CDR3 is TGTGCCAGCAGCTTAGATAACAGGGCAAGAGAAGCTTTCTTT. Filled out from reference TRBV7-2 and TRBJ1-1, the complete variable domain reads GAGVSQSPSNKVTEKGKDVELRCDPISGHTALYWYRQSLGQGLEFLIYFQGNSAPDKSGLPSDRFSAERTGGSVSTLTIQRTQQEDSAVYLCASSLDNRAREAFFGQGTRLTVV.

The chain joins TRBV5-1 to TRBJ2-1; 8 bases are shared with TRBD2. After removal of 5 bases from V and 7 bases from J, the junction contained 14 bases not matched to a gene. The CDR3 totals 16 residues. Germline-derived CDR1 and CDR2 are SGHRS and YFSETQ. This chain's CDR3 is CASSPTSGRTLNEQFF. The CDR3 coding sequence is TGCGCCAGCAGTCCAACTAGCGGAAGGACTTTGAATGAGCAGTTCTTC.

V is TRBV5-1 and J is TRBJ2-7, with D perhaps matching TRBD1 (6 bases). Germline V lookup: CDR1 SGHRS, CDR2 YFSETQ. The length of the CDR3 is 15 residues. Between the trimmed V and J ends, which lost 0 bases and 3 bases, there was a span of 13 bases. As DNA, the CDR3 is TGCGCCAGCAGCTTGGTTCCGGGACAAGTCTACGAGCAGTACTTC. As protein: CASSLVPGQVYEQYF.

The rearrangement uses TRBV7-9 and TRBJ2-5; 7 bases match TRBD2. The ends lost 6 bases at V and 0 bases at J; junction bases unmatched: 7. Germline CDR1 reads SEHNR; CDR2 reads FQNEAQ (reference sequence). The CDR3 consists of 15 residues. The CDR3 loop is CASSLLGGYQETQYF. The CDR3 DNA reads TGTGCCAGCAGTCTACTGGGGGGGTACCAAGAGACCCAGTACTTC.

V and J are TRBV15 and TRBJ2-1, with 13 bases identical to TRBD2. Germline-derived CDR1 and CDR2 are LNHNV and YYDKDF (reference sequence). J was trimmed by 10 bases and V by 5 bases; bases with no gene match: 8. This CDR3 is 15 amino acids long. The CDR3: CATSPRLAGGPEQFF. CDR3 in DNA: TGTGCCACCAGCCCCCGACTAGCGGGGGGACCCGAGCAGTTCTTC. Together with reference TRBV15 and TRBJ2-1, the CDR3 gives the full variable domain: DAMVIQNPRYQVTQFGKPVTLSCSQTLNHNVMYWYQQKSSQAPKLLFHYYDKDFNNEADTPDNFQSRRPNTSFCFLDIRSPGLGDTAMYLCATSPRLAGGPEQFFGPGTRLTVL.

CDR3 protein: CASSPSHRGHNEQFF. CDR3 in DNA: TGTGCCAGCAGCCCATCACACAGGGGCCACAATGAGCAGTTCTTC. The chain uses TRBV7-8 and TRBJ2-1, with TRBD1 identical over 7 bases. Germline CDR1 and CDR2: SGHVS and FQNEAQ. The trim removed 5 bases at V and 5 bases at J, leaving 9 bases unmatched. The CDR3 consists of 15 residues.

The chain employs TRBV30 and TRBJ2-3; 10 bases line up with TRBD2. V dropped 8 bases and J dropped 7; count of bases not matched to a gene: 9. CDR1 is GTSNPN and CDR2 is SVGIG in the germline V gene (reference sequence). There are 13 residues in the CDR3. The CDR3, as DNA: TGTGCCCGAGGAGCGGGGGGGACTAATACGCAGTATTTT. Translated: CARGAGGTNTQYF.

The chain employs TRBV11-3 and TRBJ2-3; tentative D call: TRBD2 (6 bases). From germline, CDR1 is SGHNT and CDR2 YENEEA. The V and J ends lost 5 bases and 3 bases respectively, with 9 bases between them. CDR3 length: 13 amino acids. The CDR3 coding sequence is TGTGCCAGCAGCCGGAGGGAGACAGATACGCAGTATTTT. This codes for CASSRRETDTQYF.

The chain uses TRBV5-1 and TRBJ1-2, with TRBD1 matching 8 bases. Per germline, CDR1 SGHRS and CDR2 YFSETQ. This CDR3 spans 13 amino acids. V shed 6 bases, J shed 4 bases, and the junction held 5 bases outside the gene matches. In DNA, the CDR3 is TGCGCCAGCACGGGCGGACAGGGCTATGGCTACACCTTC. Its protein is CASTGGQGYGYTF.

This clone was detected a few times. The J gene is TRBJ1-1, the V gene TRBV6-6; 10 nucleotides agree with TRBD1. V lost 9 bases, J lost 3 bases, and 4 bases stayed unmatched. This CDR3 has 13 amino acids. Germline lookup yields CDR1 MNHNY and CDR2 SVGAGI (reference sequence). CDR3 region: CASYGTGDTEAFF. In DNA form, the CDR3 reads TGTGCCAGTTACGGGACAGGGGACACTGAAGCTTTCTTT.

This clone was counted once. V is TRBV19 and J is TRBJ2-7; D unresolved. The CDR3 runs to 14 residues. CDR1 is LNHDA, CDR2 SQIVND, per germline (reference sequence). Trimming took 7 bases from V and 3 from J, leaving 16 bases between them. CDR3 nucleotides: TGTGCCAGTAAAAGGGTGCAGGATAGCTACGAGCAGTACTTC. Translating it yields CASKRVQDSYEQYF. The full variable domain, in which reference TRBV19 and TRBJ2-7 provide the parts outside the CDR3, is DGGITQSPKYLFRKEGQNVTLSCEQNLNHDAMYWYRQDPGQGLRLIYYSQIVNDFQKGDIAEGYSVSREKKESFPLTVTSAQKNPTAFYLCASKRVQDSYEQYFGPGTRLTVT.

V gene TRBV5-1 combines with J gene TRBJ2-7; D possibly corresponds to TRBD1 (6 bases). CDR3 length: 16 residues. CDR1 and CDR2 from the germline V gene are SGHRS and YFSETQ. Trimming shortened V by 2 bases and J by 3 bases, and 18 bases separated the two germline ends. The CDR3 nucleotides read TGCGCCAGCAGCTTCACCCGACAGGAAACACTCTACGAGCAGTACTTC. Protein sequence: CASSFTRQETLYEQYF. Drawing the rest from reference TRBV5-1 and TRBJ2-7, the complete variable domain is KAGVTQTPRYLIKTRGQQVTLSCSPISGHRSVSWYQQTPGQGLQFLFEYFSETQRNKGNFPGRFSGRQFSNSRSEMNVSTLELGDSALYLCASSFTRQETLYEQYFGPGTRLTVT.

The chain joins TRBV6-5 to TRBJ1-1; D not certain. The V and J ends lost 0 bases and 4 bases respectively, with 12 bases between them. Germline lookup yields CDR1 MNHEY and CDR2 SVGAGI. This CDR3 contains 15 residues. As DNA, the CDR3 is TGTGCCAGCAGTTACTCGACGGGGAGGGTCACTGAAGCTTTCTTT. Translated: CASSYSTGRVTEAFF.

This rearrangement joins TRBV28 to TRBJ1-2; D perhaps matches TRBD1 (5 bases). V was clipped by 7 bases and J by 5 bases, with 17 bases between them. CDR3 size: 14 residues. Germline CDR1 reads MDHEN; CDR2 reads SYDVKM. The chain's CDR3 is CASTLNQGWYGYTF. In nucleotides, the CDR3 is TGTGCCAGCACCCTTAATCAGGGCTGGTATGGCTACACCTTC.

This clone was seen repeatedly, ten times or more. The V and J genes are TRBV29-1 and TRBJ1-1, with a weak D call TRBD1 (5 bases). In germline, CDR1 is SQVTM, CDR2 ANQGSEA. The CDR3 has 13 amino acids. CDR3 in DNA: TGCAGTGGATTTTGGCACGGGGCCACTGAAGCTTTCTTT. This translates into CSGFWHGATEAFF. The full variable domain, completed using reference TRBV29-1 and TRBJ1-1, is SAVISQKPSRDICQRGTSLTIQCQVDSQVTMMFWYRQQPGQSLTLIATANQGSEATYESGFVIDKFPISRPNLTFSTLTVSNMSPEDSSIYLCSGFWHGATEAFFGQGTRLTVV.

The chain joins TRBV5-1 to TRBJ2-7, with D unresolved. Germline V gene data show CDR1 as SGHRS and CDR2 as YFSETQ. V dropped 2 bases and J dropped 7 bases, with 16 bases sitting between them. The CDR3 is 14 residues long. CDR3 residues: CASSLTPLLFEQYF. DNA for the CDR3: TGCGCCAGCAGCTTAACTCCCTTGCTTTTTGAGCAGTACTTC.

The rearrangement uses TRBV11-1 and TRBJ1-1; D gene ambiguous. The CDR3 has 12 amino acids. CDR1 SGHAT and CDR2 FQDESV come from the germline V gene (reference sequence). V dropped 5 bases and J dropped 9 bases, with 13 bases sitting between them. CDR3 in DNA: TGTGCCAGCAGCCCGTCTGGAGGAAAAGCTTTCTTT. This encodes CASSPSGGKAFF.

This CDR3 reads CASSRSAGGPGDTQYF. The CDR3, as DNA: TGTGCCAGCAGCCGATCGGCGGGGGGGCCAGGGGATACGCAGTATTTT. The chain combines TRBV4-2 with TRBJ2-3; 9 nucleotides line up with TRBD2. The CDR3 extends over 16 amino acids. Germline CDR1 LGHNA, CDR2 YNFKEQ. J lost 6 bases, V lost 4 bases, and 11 bases had no gene match.

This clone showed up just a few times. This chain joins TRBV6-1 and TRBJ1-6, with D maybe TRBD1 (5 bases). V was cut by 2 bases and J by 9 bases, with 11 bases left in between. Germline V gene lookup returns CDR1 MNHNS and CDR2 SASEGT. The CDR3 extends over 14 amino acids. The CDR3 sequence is CASSEFGGGSPLHF. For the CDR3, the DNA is TGTGCCAGCAGTGAATTCGGGGGTGGTTCACCCCTCCACTTT.